One and the same sample provided the 27 T cell receptor beta chains below, sequenced in a study of T-cell memory formation after mild COVID-19. TCRdb fed the 5' RACE reads into MiXCR, producing one record per CDR3 protein. The sample has hundreds of thousands of distinct CDR3 sequences; around 21% are singletons. The sequencing input was PBMCs or a T cell subset sorted from them (not recorded which). These receptors were obtained from an adult woman who had mild COVID-19 (a few samples of this study predate the infection). Cell type and time point are not known.

The sample holds a few counts of this clonotype. The gene calls are TRBV2 and TRBJ2-1; tentatively, D is TRBD2 (5 bases). Germline V gene data show CDR1 as SNHLY and CDR2 as FYNNEI. V lost 3 bases and J 6 bases, leaving 12 bases between the germline ends. This CDR3 spans 14 amino acids. The CDR3 coding sequence is TGTGCCAGCAGTGATCGCCTAGCCCTCAATGAGCAGTTCTTC. It encodes CASSDRLALNEQFF.

This clonotype was recorded many times. This chain links TRBV7-9 with TRBJ2-1, with D hard to call. The length of the CDR3 is 12 residues. Germline V gene lookup returns CDR1 SEHNR and CDR2 FQNEAQ (reference sequence). V lost 0 bases and J 6 bases, leaving 3 bases between the germline ends. CDR3 bases: TGTGCCAGCAGCTTAGCTGCCAATGAGCAGTTCTTC. It is translated as CASSLAANEQFF.

This clonotype was observed a handful of times. In DNA form, the CDR3 reads TGTGCCAGCAGTCAGGGGGTAGCGGGAATTGGAGATACGCAGTATTTT. Translated: CASSQGVAGIGDTQYF. The chain is built from TRBV12-3 or TRBV12-4 and TRBJ2-3; D possibly corresponds to TRBD2 (8 bases). The CDR3 length is 16 residues. The V end lost 5 bases, the J end lost 5 bases, and 20 bases lay between the germline ends.

This clonotype has just a few counts. The CDR3 DNA sequence: TGCGCCAGCAGTCATACGCAGAATCGTGAAGCTTTCTTT. Residues: CASSHTQNREAFF. The chain links TRBV4-1 to TRBJ1-1; D is unclear. Germline values: CDR1 MGHRA, CDR2 YSYEKL. V was cut by 6 bases and J by 7 bases, with 15 bases left in between. This CDR3 spans 13 amino acids.

This clonotype was seen more than once but under ten times. The chain combines TRBV4-1 with TRBJ2-3, with TRBD1 identical over 8 bases. The junction had 9 bases not matched to a gene; V was cut back by 1 base and J by 6 bases. Germline V gene data show CDR1 as MGHRA and CDR2 as YSYEKL. The CDR3 runs to 16 residues. CDR3 in amino acids: CASSQGYSYRGDTQYF. DNA for the CDR3: TGCGCCAGCAGCCAAGGATACTCGTACAGGGGGGATACGCAGTATTTT.

This clonotype was seen a handful of times. The gene calls are TRBV2 and TRBJ2-3; D may be TRBD1 (5 bases). Germline V gene sequence: CDR1 SNHLY, CDR2 FYNNEI. The CDR3 extends over 15 amino acids. V was trimmed by 8 bases and J by 0 bases, leaving 15 bases between them. The CDR3 protein is CASSWGPTSTDTQYF. In DNA, the CDR3 is TGTGCCAGCTCCTGGGGCCCGACTAGCACAGATACGCAGTATTTT.

The rearrangement joins TRBV3-1 to TRBJ2-7; TRBD1 is a possible D gene (6 bases). This CDR3 region has 13 residues. Looked up from germline, CDR1 is LGHDT and CDR2 is YNNKEL (reference sequence). V gave up 5 bases and J gave up 6 bases, with 14 bases separating them. This chain's CDR3 is CASSSGASSEQYF. The DNA for the CDR3 is TGTGCCAGCAGCTCAGGGGCTAGTAGCGAGCAGTACTTC.

The chain employs TRBV11-2 and TRBJ2-7; D possibly uses TRBD1 or TRBD2 (5 bases each). Germline-derived CDR1 and CDR2 are SGHAT and FQNNGV. The CDR3 is 13 amino acids. Trimming removed 5 bases from V and 3 bases from J, with 11 bases in between. The chain's CDR3 is CASSPGPRYEQYF. The CDR3 bases are TGTGCCAGCAGCCCGGGACCACGCTACGAGCAGTACTTC.

CDR3 loop: CASSLQNSGANVLTF. The DNA for the CDR3 is TGTGCCAGCAGCTTACAAAACTCTGGGGCCAACGTCCTGACTTTC. The V gene is TRBV7-3, the J gene TRBJ2-6, with D uncertain. Trimming pared 2 bases from V and 0 bases from J, leaving 5 bases between. The CDR3 length is 15 residues. The germline V gene encodes CDR1 SGHTA and CDR2 FQGTGA.

As DNA, the CDR3 is TGTGCCAGCAGCAATGGACAGGGTTTGGTCACTGAAGCTTTCTTT. Translating it yields CASSNGQGLVTEAFF. V is TRBV2 and J is TRBJ1-1; 8 nucleotides align to TRBD1. Germline CDR1 reads SNHLY; CDR2 reads FYNNEI. Unmatched junction bases numbered 10, after V lost 6 bases and J lost 4 bases. This CDR3 has 15 residues.

The V gene is TRBV5-6, the J gene TRBJ2-3; no reliable D call. Germline values: CDR1 SGHDT, CDR2 YYEEEE. CDR3 length: 14 amino acids. The V end lost 5 bases, the J end lost 3 bases, and 13 bases lay between the germline ends. The CDR3 nucleotides are TGTGCCAGCAGTTCGCGCTCTTGGACAGATACGCAGTATTTT. It codes for CASSSRSWTDTQYF.

This clonotype was seen more than once but under ten times. The V and J genes are TRBV29-1 and TRBJ2-7; 8 bases are shared with TRBD2. The germline V gene has CDR1 SQVTM and CDR2 ANQGSEA. CDR3 length: 14 residues. The V segment lost 4 bases and the J segment 0 bases; nucleotides outside the gene matches: 5. The chain's CDR3 is CSVGPGRASYEQYF. CDR3 sequence (DNA): TGCAGCGTTGGACCCGGGAGGGCCTCCTACGAGCAGTACTTC.

The rearrangement links TRBV7-2 to TRBJ2-3, with TRBD2 matching over 8 bases. CDR1 and CDR2 from the germline V gene are SGHTA and FQGNSA. V was clipped by 5 bases and J by 0 bases; unmatched bases: 13. This CDR3 comprises 18 residues. The CDR3 DNA is TGTGCCAGCAGCCGTAGGTTCGGGGGGGATCCCAGCACAGATACGCAGTATTTT. This sequence encodes CASSRRFGGDPSTDTQYF.

This clonotype was detected only a few times. The chain combines TRBV6-5 with TRBJ2-1; 10 bases align to TRBD1. Germline V CDR1 and CDR2: MNHEY, SVGAGI. CDR3 length: 15 residues. V gave up 2 bases and J gave up 7 bases; unmatched junction bases: 5. CDR3 region: CASSYDRGQVNEQFF. The DNA of the CDR3 is TGTGCCAGCAGTTACGACAGGGGGCAAGTTAATGAGCAGTTCTTC.

In this sample, this clonotype turned up a few times. The chain links TRBV7-9 to TRBJ2-5; 14 bases are shared with TRBD2. Trimming removed 3 bases from V and 2 bases from J; junction bases left unmatched: 5. This CDR3 spans 17 amino acids. Germline CDR1 reads SEHNR; CDR2 reads FQNEAQ (reference sequence). The CDR3 here is CASSFPGLAGGQETQYF. For the CDR3, the DNA is TGTGCCAGCAGCTTTCCCGGACTAGCGGGGGGTCAAGAGACCCAGTACTTC.

The rearrangement links TRBV20-1 to TRBJ2-3, with D unclear. The V end was cut by 5 bases, the J end by 8 bases, with 20 bases between. From germline, CDR1 is DFQATT and CDR2 SNEGSKA (reference sequence). The CDR3 loop spans 14 amino acids. The CDR3 bases are TGCAGTGCTGAGTCCCCCATCGCCCCCTCTACGCAGTATTTT. This sequence encodes CSAESPIAPSTQYF.

The rearrangement joins TRBV5-1 to TRBJ1-3; D remains unclear. V was clipped by 3 bases and J by 0 bases, with 10 bases between them. The CDR3 contains 15 residues. From germline, CDR1 is SGHRS and CDR2 YFSETQ. The CDR3 nucleotides are TGCGCCAGCAGCTCAGGCCAGCCCTCTGGAAACACCATATATTTT. As protein: CASSSGQPSGNTIYF.

This chain uses TRBV6-2 or TRBV6-3 with TRBJ2-2; possibly TRBD1 for D (6 bases). This CDR3 comprises 16 residues. Trimming removed 5 bases at V and 6 bases at J, with 19 bases between. Looked up from germline, CDR1 is MNHEY and CDR2 is SVGEGT. The CDR3 DNA is TGTGCCAGCAGTGACCCTGCTCAGGGGTCCGCCGGGGAGCTGTTTTTT. Protein product: CASSDPAQGSAGELFF.

This clonotype was found a few times. This chain connects TRBV20-1 to TRBJ1-1; 7 bases align to TRBD1. The germline gives CDR1 DFQATT, CDR2 SNEGSKA (reference sequence). CDR3 length: 12 residues. The ends lost 6 bases at V and 4 bases at J; junction bases unmatched: 5. The chain's CDR3 is CSAHTGATEAFF. For the CDR3, the DNA is TGCAGTGCCCATACAGGGGCCACTGAAGCTTTCTTT.

This sequence joins TRBV7-9 and TRBJ2-7; D tentatively reads TRBD1 or TRBD2 (6 bases each). Per germline, CDR1 SEHNR and CDR2 FQNEAQ (reference sequence). V lost 5 bases, J lost 6 bases, and 20 bases lay in between. CDR3 length: 15 amino acids. In DNA, the CDR3 is TGTGCCAGCAGCCCTGACCTGGAGGGGGGTAGCGAGCAGTACTTC. Translating gives CASSPDLEGGSEQYF.

This clonotype occurred a few times. The V call is TRBV24-1, the J call TRBJ2-5; 11 bases line up with TRBD2. CDR3 length: 13 residues. J gave up 13 bases and V 4 bases, and 7 bases lay outside the gene matches. Germline V lookup: CDR1 KGHDR, CDR2 SFDVKD. CDR3 in amino acids: CATSETSGTPWYF. CDR3 bases: TGTGCCACCAGTGAGACTAGCGGGACTCCATGGTACTTC.

Details on this clonotype: One end of the junction does not line up with germline, which may come from a read error. The genes are TRBV12-3 or TRBV12-4 and TRBJ1-1; 7 bases are a match to TRBD1. This CDR3 region has 14 residues. The CDR3 bases are TGTGCCAGCAGTTTAGAACAGGGGTGGACTGAGGCTTTCTTT. Translating it yields CASSLEQGWTEAFF.

The chain uses TRBV25-1 and TRBJ2-2; D gene uncertain. V gave up 3 bases and J gave up 0 bases, with 11 bases separating them. The CDR3 contains 16 residues. The germline V gene encodes CDR1 MGHDK and CDR2 SYGVNS. This chain's CDR3 is CASSDHRRTNTGELFF. In nucleotides, the CDR3 is TGTGCCAGCAGTGACCACCGACGGACGAACACCGGGGAGCTGTTTTTT.

This chain uses TRBV30 with TRBJ1-1; 7 bases agree with TRBD1. Germline V lookup: CDR1 GTSNPN, CDR2 SVGIG (reference sequence). V lost 5 bases and J lost 4; bases outside the gene matches: 7. The CDR3 has 13 amino acids. The chain's CDR3 is CAWGDRAGTEAFF. In DNA form, the CDR3 reads TGTGCCTGGGGAGACAGGGCAGGCACTGAAGCTTTCTTT.

The chain links TRBV30 to TRBJ2-5; 11 bases match TRBD2. Germline V CDR1 and CDR2: GTSNPN, SVGIG (reference sequence). V was clipped by 4 bases and J by 5 bases; unmatched bases: 6. This CDR3 has 14 residues. CDR3 region: CAWNRLAGRETQYF. CDR3 bases: TGTGCCTGGAACCGACTAGCGGGGAGGGAGACCCAGTACTTC. Full variable domain (rest looked up from reference TRBV30 and TRBJ2-5): SQTIHQWPATLVQPVGSPLSLECTVEGTSNPNLYWYRQAAGRGLQLLFYSVGIGQISSEVPQNLSASRPQDRQFILSSKKLLLSDSGFYLCAWNRLAGRETQYFGPGTRLLVL.

This rearrangement joins TRBV27 to TRBJ2-1, with TRBD2 identical over 11 bases. V gave up 8 bases and J gave up 5 bases; unmatched junction bases: 8. The CDR3 is 15 residues long. In germline, CDR1 is MNHEY, CDR2 SMNVEV (reference sequence). Here the CDR3 reads CASRPTSGVHNEQFF. The DNA for the CDR3 is TGTGCCAGCCGCCCGACTAGCGGGGTCCACAATGAGCAGTTCTTC.

The V and J genes are TRBV5-4 and TRBJ2-5; D possibly corresponds to TRBD1 (6 bases). The CDR3 covers 14 residues. The germline V and J ends were trimmed by 2 bases and 4 bases, with 12 bases remaining between them. Germline CDR1 is SGHNT and CDR2 is YYREEE (reference sequence). The CDR3 region is CASSLQGWLETQYF. The CDR3 bases are TGTGCCAGCAGCTTACAGGGATGGTTAGAGACCCAGTACTTC.